This paragraph covers one TCR beta chain sequence. The junction and the germline gene differ at one end; a read error may be behind it. This entry comes from a study of cytomegalovirus exposure and HLA in healthy donors. The PCR employed 60 Vbeta primers together with 13 Jbeta primers. Repertoires were generated with immunoSEQ multiplex PCR, while TCRdb's copy carries only in-frame clones and drops some. The sample gives about 110,000 clones, roughly two thirds of which show up once; 2.5% to 3.5% is in the top ten. This CDR3 has 15 amino acids. Germline V gives CDR1 SGHNT, CDR2 YENEEA. Although they were nominally healthy when sampled, donors likely had unrecorded immune exposures.

Sequenced: PBMCs. V is TRBV11-3 and J is TRBJ1-1, with 7 bases matching TRBD1. This TCR was recovered from a female donor in good health and CMV-seronegative. In DNA, the CDR3 is TGTGCCAGCAGATTAGACAGGGTAGTGAACACTGAAGCTTTCTTT. It translates to CASRLDRVVNTEAFF.